The 21 T cell receptor beta chains presented below share a single source sample, sequenced in a study of T cell changes during pregnancy in multiple sclerosis. Clones were read by immunoSEQ multiplex PCR, and TCRdb kept only the in-frame ones, dropping some. The sample contains around 100,000 clones, about nine tenths of which appear only once. The specimen comprised peripheral blood, sampled in the second trimester of pregnancy. These receptors originate from a female donor in good health, enrolled as a control in a pregnancy study.

V is TRBV18 and J is TRBJ1-5, with D unresolved. Germline V CDR1 and CDR2: KGHSH, LQKENI. This CDR3 has 15 residues. Deletions cut 6 bases from V and 2 bases from J, with 14 bases between. DNA for the CDR3: TGTGCCAGCTCTCCCACGGACTTGGGCAATCAGCCCCAGCATTTT. Residues: CASSPTDLGNQPQHF.

The rearrangement links TRBV5-1 to TRBJ2-1, with TRBD2 matching over 10 bases. This CDR3 has 16 amino acids. Unmatched junction bases numbered 8, after V lost 0 bases and J lost 8 bases. The V gene's germline CDR1 is SGHRS and CDR2 YFSETQ. CDR3: CASSLAGSGRADEQFF. The CDR3 coding sequence is TGCGCCAGCAGCTTGGCCGGGAGCGGGAGGGCCGATGAGCAGTTCTTC.

The chain carries TRBV6-1 and TRBJ2-7, with TRBD1 matching 7 bases. Germline V gene sequence: CDR1 MNHNS, CDR2 SASEGT. This CDR3 spans 13 amino acids. V trimming: 4 bases; J trimming: 3 bases; junction bases outside the gene matches: 3. The DNA of the CDR3 is TGTGCCAGCAGTGCCACAGGGGACTACGAGCAGTACTTC. Its protein is CASSATGDYEQYF.

This clone was counted a single time. The genes are TRBV4-1 and TRBJ1-5, with D possibly being TRBD1 (5 bases). Germline-derived CDR1 and CDR2 are MGHRA and YSYEKL. With 0 bases removed from V and 7 bases from J, the gap between germline ends came to 19 bases. The length of the CDR3 is 17 residues. Here the CDR3 reads CASSQEAPGVRGQPQHF. In nucleotides, the CDR3 is TGCGCCAGCAGCCAAGAGGCTCCGGGGGTTAGAGGCCAGCCCCAGCATTTT.

V gene TRBV5-4 combines with J gene TRBJ2-7; 10 nucleotides line up with TRBD1. Germline CDR1 reads SGHNT; CDR2 reads YYREEE (reference sequence). The CDR3 has 14 amino acids. Unmatched junction bases numbered 5, after V lost 6 bases and J lost 2 bases. CDR3 in DNA: TGTGCCAGCACCCCCGGACAGGGGGCCTACGAGCAGTACTTC. Translated: CASTPGQGAYEQYF. The whole variable domain, filled in from reference TRBV5-4 and TRBJ2-7, reads ETGVTQSPTHLIKTRGQQVTLRCSSQSGHNTVSWYQQALGQGPQFIFQYYREEENGRGNFPPRFSGLQFPNYSSELNVNALELDDSALYLCASTPGQGAYEQYFGPGTRLTVT.

The chain has TRBV2 and TRBJ1-2; no clear D. Trimming shortened V by 3 bases and J by 4 bases, and 6 bases separated the two germline ends. The CDR3 is 12 amino acids. Germline assignment: CDR1 SNHLY and CDR2 FYNNEI. The CDR3 loop reads CASSDTVYGYTF. Here the CDR3 DNA reads TGTGCCAGCAGTGACACTGTCTATGGCTACACCTTC.

This clone was counted between two and nine times. This chain uses TRBV7-9 with TRBJ1-2, with 7 bases that match TRBD1. In germline, CDR1 is SEHNR, CDR2 FQNEAQ (reference sequence). This CDR3 spans 13 amino acids. J was trimmed by 5 bases and V by 5 bases; bases with no gene match: 5. The CDR3 protein is CASSMGTAYGYTF. CDR3 coding DNA: TGTGCCAGCAGCATGGGGACAGCTTATGGCTACACCTTC.

V is TRBV5-1 and J is TRBJ2-2; 11 bases fit TRBD1. The germline V gene has CDR1 SGHRS and CDR2 YFSETQ. The CDR3 is 16 residues long. With V trimmed by 5 bases and J by 2 bases, 5 bases remained unmatched. Written as DNA, the CDR3 is TGCGCCAGCAGAACCGGGACAGGGGGAAACACCGGGGAGCTGTTTTTT. Its translation is CASRTGTGGNTGELFF.

The CDR3 DNA reads as TGTGCCAGCAGTCCGCTGGCGGGGGGCCACCAGGGCTACGAGCAGTACTTC. Protein product: CASSPLAGGHQGYEQYF. The chain recombines TRBV28 with TRBJ2-7, with TRBD2 matching 8 bases. CDR3 size: 17 residues. Trimming at V came to 5 bases and at J to 3 bases, leaving 15 bases not matched to a gene. CDR1 is MDHEN and CDR2 is SYDVKM in the germline V gene.

The CDR3 coding sequence is TGTGCCAGCAGCTTCCCGGGACAGGGTTTGGGGACTGAAGCTTTCTTT. It codes for CASSFPGQGLGTEAFF. This chain links TRBV13 with TRBJ1-1; 9 nucleotides align to TRBD1. The germline CDR1 and CDR2 sequences are PRHDT and FYEKMQ (reference sequence). With 3 bases clipped from V and 5 bases from J, the junction kept 10 bases outside the gene matches. The CDR3 sequence is 16 residues long.

The chain is built from TRBV2 and TRBJ1-1; D is unclear. Germline V lookup: CDR1 SNHLY, CDR2 FYNNEI. Trimming left V 7 bases short and J 6 bases short, with 18 bases between. CDR3 length: 14 amino acids. CDR3 region: CASKPGGPHAEAFF. The CDR3 DNA is TGTGCCAGCAAACCGGGAGGCCCGCACGCTGAAGCTTTCTTT.

This clone came up a few times. V gene TRBV6-5 combines with J gene TRBJ1-2; D is possibly TRBD1 (6 bases). The CDR3 spans 13 residues. Germline V lookup: CDR1 MNHEY, CDR2 SVGAGI. V lost 4 bases, J lost 7 bases, and 13 bases lay in between. The CDR3 region is CASSFEQGSGYTF. CDR3 coding DNA: TGTGCCAGCAGTTTTGAACAGGGTTCTGGCTACACCTTC.

V usage is TRBV27 and J usage is TRBJ1-1; a weak D match, TRBD1 (5 bases). V lost 5 bases to trimming and J lost 4 bases, with 17 bases between them. Per germline, CDR1 MNHEY and CDR2 SMNVEV (reference sequence). This CDR3 region has 15 residues. The CDR3 sequence is CASSPRGRPGTEAFF. CDR3 nucleotide sequence: TGTGCCAGCAGTCCTAGGGGCCGCCCGGGCACTGAAGCTTTCTTT.

The chain joins TRBV7-9 to TRBJ1-5; the D is unclear. V dropped 5 bases and J dropped 5 bases, with 10 bases sitting between them. Germline V gene data show CDR1 as SEHNR and CDR2 as FQNEAQ (reference sequence). The CDR3 totals 13 residues. CDR3 sequence (DNA): TGTGCCAGCAGCCGGACTCGGGATCAGCCCCAGCATTTT. Its translation: CASSRTRDQPQHF.

The chain is built from TRBV5-1 and TRBJ1-4; D gene uncertain. CDR3 length equals 15 residues. With 4 bases removed from V and 4 bases from J, the gap between germline ends came to 14 bases. Germline-derived CDR1 and CDR2 are SGHRS and YFSETQ. CDR3 loop: CASSPTLMDNEKLFF. The CDR3 nucleotides read TGCGCCAGCAGCCCGACACTCATGGATAATGAAAAACTGTTTTTT.

This chain joins TRBV5-1 and TRBJ1-1, with 11 bases fitting TRBD1. V lost 7 bases to trimming and J lost 1 base; unmatched junction nucleotides: 6. Germline V CDR1 and CDR2: SGHRS, YFSETQ. The CDR3 has 15 residues. CDR3 nucleotides: TGCGCCAGCTCCGGACAGGGGGCGAAGAACACTGAAGCTTTCTTT. The encoded protein is CASSGQGAKNTEAFF.

The chain employs TRBV27 and TRBJ1-2; weak D call: TRBD1 (6 bases). Germline CDR1 and CDR2: MNHEY and SMNVEV (reference sequence). V was shortened by 8 bases and J by 4 bases, with 11 bases between the two germline ends. The CDR3 covers 12 residues. CDR3 in DNA: TGTGCCAGCGGAACAGGGTTCTATGGCTACACCTTC. This sequence encodes CASGTGFYGYTF.

V usage is TRBV14 and J usage is TRBJ1-4; D call uncertain. The V end lost 4 bases, the J end lost 10 bases, and 16 bases lay between the germline ends. The length of the CDR3 is 14 residues. Germline V gene sequence: CDR1 SGHDN, CDR2 FVKESK. For the CDR3, the DNA is TGTGCCAGCAGCCCGGTGGGCCAGACATCAAAACTGTTTTTT. Amino acids: CASSPVGQTSKLFF.

CDR3 protein: CASSRRQGDYGYTF. DNA of the CDR3: TGTGCCAGCAGCCGCAGACAGGGGGACTATGGCTACACCTTC. The V gene is TRBV14, the J gene TRBJ1-2; 9 bases line up with TRBD1. The CDR3 is made up of 14 amino acids. Germline V gene lookup returns CDR1 SGHDN and CDR2 FVKESK. The V and J ends lost 4 bases and 3 bases, in that order; junction bases with no gene match: 3.

The chain recombines TRBV29-1 with TRBJ1-2; TRBD1 aligns across 7 bases. Germline CDR1 is SQVTM and CDR2 is ANQGSEA. The CDR3 is made up of 12 amino acids. After removal of 6 bases from V and 8 bases from J, the junction contained 9 bases not matched to a gene. The CDR3 coding sequence is TGCAGCGTACAGGGGCTGCGGGGCGGCTACACCTTC. This sequence encodes CSVQGLRGGYTF.

The chain combines TRBV5-4 with TRBJ2-7; TRBD1 agrees at 9 bases. The CDR3 has 14 amino acids. Germline values: CDR1 SGHNT, CDR2 YYREEE (reference sequence). J was trimmed by 1 base and V by 5 bases; bases with no gene match: 4. The CDR3 bases are TGTGCCAGCAGTCCCGGGACAGGGTCCTACGAGCAGTACTTC. This codes for CASSPGTGSYEQYF.